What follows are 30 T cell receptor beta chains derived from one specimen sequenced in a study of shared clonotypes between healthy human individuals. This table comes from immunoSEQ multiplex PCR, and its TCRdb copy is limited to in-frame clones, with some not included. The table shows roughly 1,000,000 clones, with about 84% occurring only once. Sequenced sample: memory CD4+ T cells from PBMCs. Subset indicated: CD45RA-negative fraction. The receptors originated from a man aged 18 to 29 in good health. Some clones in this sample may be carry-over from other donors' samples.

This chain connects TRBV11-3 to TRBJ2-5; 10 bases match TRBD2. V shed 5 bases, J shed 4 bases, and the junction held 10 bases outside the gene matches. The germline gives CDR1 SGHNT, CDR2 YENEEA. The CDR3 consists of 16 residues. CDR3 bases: TGTGCCAGCAGCCCAGGGGGGACTAGCGTTGGAGAGACCCAGTACTTC. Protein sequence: CASSPGGTSVGETQYF. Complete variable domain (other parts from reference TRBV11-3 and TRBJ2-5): EAGVVQSPRYKIIEKKQPVAFWCNPISGHNTLYWYLQNLGQGPELLIRYENEEAVDDSQLPKDRFSAERLKGVDSTLKIQPAELGDSAVYLCASSPGGTSVGETQYFGPGTRLLVL.

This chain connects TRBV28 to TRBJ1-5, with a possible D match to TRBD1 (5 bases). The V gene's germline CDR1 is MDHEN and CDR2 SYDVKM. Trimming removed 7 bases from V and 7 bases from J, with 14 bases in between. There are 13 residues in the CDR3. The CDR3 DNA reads TGTGCCAGCACCCTGAGGGGTCAACAGCCCCAGCATTTT. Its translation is CASTLRGQQPQHF.

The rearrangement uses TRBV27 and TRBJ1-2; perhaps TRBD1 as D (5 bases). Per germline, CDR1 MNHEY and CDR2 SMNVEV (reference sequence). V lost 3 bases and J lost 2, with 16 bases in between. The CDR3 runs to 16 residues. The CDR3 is CASSFGAGRTNYGYTF. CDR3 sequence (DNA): TGTGCCAGCAGTTTTGGGGCTGGTAGGACCAACTATGGCTACACCTTC.

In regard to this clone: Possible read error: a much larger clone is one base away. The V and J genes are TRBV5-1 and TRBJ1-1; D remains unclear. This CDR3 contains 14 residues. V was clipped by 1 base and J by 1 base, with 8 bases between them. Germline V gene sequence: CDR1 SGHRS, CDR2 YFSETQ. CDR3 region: CASSLSQTNTEAFF. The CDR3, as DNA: TGCGCCAGCAGCTTGTCCCAGACGAACACTGAAGCTTTCTTT.

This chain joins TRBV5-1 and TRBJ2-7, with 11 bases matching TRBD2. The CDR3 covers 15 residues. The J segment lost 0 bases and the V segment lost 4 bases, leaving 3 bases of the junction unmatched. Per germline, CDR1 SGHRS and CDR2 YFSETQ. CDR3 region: CASSTGTSGSYEQYF. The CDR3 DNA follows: TGCGCCAGCAGCACCGGGACTAGCGGCTCCTACGAGCAGTACTTC.

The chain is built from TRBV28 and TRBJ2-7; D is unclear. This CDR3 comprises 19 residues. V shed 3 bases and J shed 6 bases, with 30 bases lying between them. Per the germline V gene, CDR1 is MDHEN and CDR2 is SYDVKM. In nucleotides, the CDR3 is TGTGCCAGCAGTTTGATAGGGATCAGGTCACCCTCAATACGTAGCGAGCAGTACTTC. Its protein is CASSLIGIRSPSIRSEQYF.

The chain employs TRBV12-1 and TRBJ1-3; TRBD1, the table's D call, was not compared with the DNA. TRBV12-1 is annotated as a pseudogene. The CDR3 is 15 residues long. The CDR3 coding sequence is TGTGCCAGAAATGACAGGGAAACGTCTGGAAACACCATATATTTT. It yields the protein CARNDRETSGNTIYF.

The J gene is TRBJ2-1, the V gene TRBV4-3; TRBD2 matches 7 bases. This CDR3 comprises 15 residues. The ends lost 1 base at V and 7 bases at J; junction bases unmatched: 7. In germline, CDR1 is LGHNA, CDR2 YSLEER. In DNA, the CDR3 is TGCGCCAGCAGCCAAGTGCCTAGCGGCTTAAATGAGCAGTTCTTC. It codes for CASSQVPSGLNEQFF.

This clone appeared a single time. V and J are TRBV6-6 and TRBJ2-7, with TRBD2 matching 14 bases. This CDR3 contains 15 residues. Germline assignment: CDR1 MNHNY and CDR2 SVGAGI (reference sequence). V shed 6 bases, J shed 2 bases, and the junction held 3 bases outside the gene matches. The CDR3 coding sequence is TGTGCCAGCAGGGGGGGACTAGCGGGAGCCTACGAGCAGTACTTC. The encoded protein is CASRGGLAGAYEQYF.

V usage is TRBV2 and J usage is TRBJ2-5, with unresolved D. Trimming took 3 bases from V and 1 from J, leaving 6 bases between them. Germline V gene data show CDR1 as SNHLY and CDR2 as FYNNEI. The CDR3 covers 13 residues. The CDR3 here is CASSDRSQETQYF. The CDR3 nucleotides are TGTGCCAGCAGTGACAGGAGCCAAGAGACCCAGTACTTC.

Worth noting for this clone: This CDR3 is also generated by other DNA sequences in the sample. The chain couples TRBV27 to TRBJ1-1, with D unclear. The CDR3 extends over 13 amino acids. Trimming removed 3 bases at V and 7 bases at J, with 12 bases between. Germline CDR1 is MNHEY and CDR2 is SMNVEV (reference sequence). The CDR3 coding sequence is TGTGCCAGCAGTTTTCTAGGGCGAGGTGAAGCTTTCTTT. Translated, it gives CASSFLGRGEAFF.

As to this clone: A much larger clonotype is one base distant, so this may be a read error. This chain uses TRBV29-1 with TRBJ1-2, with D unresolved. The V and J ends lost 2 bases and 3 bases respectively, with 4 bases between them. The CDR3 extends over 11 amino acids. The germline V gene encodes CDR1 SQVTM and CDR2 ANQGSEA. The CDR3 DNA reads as TGCAGCGTTGAACAGGACTATGGCTACACCTTC. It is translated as CSVEQDYGYTF.

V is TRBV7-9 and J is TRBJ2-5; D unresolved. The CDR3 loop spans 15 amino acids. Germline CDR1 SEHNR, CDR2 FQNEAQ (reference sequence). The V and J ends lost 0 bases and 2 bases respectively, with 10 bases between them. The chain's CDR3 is CASSLAYTVQETQYF. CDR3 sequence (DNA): TGTGCCAGCAGCTTAGCTTATACGGTTCAAGAGACCCAGTACTTC.

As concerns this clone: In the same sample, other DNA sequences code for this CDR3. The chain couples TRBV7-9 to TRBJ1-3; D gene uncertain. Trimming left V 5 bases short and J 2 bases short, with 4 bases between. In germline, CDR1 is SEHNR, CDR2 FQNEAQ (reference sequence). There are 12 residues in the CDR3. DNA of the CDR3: TGTGCCAGCAGCCTGCCTGGAAACACCATATATTTT. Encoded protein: CASSLPGNTIYF.

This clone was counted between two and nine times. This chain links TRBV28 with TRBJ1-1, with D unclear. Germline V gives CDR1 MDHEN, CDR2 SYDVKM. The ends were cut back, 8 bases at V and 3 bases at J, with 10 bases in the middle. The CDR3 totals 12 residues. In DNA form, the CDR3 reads TGTGCCAGCGCTCGGGCCGACACTGAAGCTTTCTTT. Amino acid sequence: CASARADTEAFF. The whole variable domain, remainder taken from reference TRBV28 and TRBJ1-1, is DVKVTQSSRYLVKRTGEKVFLECVQDMDHENMFWYRQDPGLGLRLIYFSYDVKMKEKGDIPEGYSVSREKKERFSLILESASTNQTSMYLCASARADTEAFFGQGTRLTVV.

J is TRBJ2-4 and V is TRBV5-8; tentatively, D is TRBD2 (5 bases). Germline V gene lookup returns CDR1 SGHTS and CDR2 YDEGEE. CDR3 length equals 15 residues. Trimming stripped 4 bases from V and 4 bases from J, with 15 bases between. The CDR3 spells CASSTRTGDKNIQYF. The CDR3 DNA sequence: TGTGCCAGCAGCACCCGGACCGGGGATAAAAACATTCAGTACTTC. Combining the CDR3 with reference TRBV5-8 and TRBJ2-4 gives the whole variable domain EAGVTQSPTHLIKTRGQQATLRCSPISGHTSVYWYQQALGLGLQFLLWYDEGEERNRGNFPPRFSGRQFPNYSSELNVNALELEDSALYLCASSTRTGDKNIQYFGAGTRLSVL.

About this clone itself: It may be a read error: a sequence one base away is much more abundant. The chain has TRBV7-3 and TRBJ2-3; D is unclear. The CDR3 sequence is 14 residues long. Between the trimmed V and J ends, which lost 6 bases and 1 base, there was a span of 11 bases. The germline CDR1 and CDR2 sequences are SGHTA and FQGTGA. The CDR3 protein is CASSQSSGTDTQYF. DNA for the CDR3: TGTGCCAGCAGTCAGAGCAGCGGCACAGATACGCAGTATTTT.

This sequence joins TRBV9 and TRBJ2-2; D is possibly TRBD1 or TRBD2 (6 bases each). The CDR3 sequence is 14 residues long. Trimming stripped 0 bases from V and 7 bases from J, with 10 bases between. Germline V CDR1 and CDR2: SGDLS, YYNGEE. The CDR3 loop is CASSVVQGGGELFF. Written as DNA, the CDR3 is TGTGCCAGCAGCGTAGTACAGGGAGGCGGGGAGCTGTTTTTT.

The CDR3 DNA is TGTGCCAGCTCACCAACAGCAAGCTCCTACAATGAGCAGTTCTTC. It yields the protein CASSPTASSYNEQFF. The gene calls are TRBV18 and TRBJ2-1; D gene unclear. The CDR3 sequence is 15 residues long. The V end was cut by 2 bases, the J end by 0 bases, with 8 bases between. Germline loops: CDR1 KGHSH, CDR2 LQKENI.

In nucleotides, the CDR3 is TGTGCCAGCAGCGGGGGACAGGGGTTGGGTGAGACCCAGTACTTC. It specifies CASSGGQGLGETQYF. The chain uses TRBV9 and TRBJ2-5; 10 bases align to TRBD1. The germline V gene has CDR1 SGDLS and CDR2 YYNGEE. The CDR3 loop spans 15 amino acids. The V gene end was trimmed by 3 bases and the J gene end by 5 bases; junction bases not matched to a gene: 7.

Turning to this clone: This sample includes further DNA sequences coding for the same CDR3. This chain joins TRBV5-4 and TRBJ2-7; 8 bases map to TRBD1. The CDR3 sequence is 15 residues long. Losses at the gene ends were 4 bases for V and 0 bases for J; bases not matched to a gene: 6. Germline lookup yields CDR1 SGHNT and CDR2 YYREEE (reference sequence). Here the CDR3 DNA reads TGTGCCAGCAGCCCTCGACAGGGGAGCTCCTACGAGCAGTACTTC. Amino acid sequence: CASSPRQGSSYEQYF.

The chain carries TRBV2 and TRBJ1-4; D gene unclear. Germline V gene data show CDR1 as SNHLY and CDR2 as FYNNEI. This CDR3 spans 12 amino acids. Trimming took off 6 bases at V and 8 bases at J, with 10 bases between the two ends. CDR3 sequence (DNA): TGTGCCAGCAGAGAGGAAACAGAAAAACTGTTTTTT. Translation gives CASREETEKLFF. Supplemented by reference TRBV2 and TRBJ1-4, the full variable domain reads EPEVTQTPSHQVTQMGQEVILRCVPISNHLYFYWYRQILGQKVEFLVSFYNNEISEKSEIFDDQFSVERPDGSNFTLKIRSTKLEDSAMYFCASREETEKLFFGSGTQLSVL.

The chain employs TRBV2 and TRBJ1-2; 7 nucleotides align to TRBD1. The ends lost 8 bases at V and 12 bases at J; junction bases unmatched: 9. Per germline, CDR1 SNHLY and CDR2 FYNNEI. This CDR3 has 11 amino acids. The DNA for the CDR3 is TGTGCCAGCGCGGGCAGGGGGAATAACACCTTC. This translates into CASAGRGNNTF.

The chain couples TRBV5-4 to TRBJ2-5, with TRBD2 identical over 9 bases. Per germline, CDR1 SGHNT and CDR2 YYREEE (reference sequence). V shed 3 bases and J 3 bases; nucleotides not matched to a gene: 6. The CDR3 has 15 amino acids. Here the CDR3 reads CASSSTWTSEETQYF. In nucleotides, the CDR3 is TGTGCCAGCAGCTCTACTTGGACTAGCGAAGAGACCCAGTACTTC.

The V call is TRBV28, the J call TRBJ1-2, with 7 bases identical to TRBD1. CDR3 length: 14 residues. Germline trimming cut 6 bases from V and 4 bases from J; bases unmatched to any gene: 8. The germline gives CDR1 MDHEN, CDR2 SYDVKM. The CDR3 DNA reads TGTGCCAGCAGCCCCACAGGGGTAGGCTATGGCTACACCTTC. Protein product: CASSPTGVGYGYTF.

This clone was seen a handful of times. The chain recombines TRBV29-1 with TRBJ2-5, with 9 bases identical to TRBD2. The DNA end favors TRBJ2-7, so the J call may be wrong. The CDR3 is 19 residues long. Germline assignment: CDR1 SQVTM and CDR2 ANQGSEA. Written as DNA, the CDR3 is TGCAGCGTTGAAGGGGGGACACTAAGGGTAGCGGGAGAAACCTACGAGCAGTACTTC. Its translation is CSVEGGTLRVAGETYEQYF.

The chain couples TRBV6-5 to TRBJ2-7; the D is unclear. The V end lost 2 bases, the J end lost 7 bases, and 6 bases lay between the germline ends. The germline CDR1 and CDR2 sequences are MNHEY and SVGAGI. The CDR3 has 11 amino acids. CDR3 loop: CASSYRAEQYF. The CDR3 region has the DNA TGTGCCAGCAGTTACCGGGCGGAGCAGTACTTC.

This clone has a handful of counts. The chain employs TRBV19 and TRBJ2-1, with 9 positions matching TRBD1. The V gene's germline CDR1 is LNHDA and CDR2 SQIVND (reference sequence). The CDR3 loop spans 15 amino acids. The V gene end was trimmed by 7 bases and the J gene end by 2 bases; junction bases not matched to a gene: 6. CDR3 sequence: CASTPGQGPYNEQFF. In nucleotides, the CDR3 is TGTGCCAGTACGCCGGGACAGGGACCCTACAATGAGCAGTTCTTC. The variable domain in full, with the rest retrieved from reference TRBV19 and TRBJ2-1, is DGGITQSPKYLFRKEGQNVTLSCEQNLNHDAMYWYRQDPGQGLRLIYYSQIVNDFQKGDIAEGYSVSREKKESFPLTVTSAQKNPTAFYLCASTPGQGPYNEQFFGPGTRLTVL.

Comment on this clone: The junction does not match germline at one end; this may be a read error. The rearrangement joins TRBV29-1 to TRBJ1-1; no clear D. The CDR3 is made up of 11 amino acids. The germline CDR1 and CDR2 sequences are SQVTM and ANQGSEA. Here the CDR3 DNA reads TGCAGCGTTCTCCTTCCCCATGAAGCTCTCTTT. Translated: CSVLLPHEALF.

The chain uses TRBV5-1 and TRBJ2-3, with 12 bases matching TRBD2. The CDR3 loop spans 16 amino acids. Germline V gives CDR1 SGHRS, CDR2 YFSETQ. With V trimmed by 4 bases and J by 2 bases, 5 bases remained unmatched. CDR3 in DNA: TGCGCCAGCAGCACAGGACTAGCGGGATTCACAGATACGCAGTATTTT. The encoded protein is CASSTGLAGFTDTQYF.